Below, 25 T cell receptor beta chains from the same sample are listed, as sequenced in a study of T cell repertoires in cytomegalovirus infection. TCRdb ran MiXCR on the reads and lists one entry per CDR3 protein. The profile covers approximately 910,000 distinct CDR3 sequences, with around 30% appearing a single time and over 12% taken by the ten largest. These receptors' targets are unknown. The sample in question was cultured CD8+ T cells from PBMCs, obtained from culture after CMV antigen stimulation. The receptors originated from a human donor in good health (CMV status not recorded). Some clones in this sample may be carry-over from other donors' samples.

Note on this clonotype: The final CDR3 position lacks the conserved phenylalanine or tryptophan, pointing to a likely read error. CDR3 in amino acids: CASSGLGESKNIQYI. The CDR3 bases are TGTGCCAGCAGCGGGTTGGGCGAGTCCAAAAACATTCAGTACATC. This sequence joins TRBV7-4 and TRBJ2-4; D not resolved. The V gene's germline CDR1 is SGHVT and CDR2 SQSDAQ. V lost 5 bases, J lost 2 bases, and 13 bases lay in between. The CDR3 runs to 15 residues.

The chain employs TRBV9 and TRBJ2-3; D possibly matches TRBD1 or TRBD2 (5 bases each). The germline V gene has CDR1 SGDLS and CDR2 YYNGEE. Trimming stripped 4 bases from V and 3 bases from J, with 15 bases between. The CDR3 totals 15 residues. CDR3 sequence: CASSLRDGMTDTQYF. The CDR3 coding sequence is TGTGCCAGCAGCCTCCGGGACGGGATGACAGATACGCAGTATTTT.

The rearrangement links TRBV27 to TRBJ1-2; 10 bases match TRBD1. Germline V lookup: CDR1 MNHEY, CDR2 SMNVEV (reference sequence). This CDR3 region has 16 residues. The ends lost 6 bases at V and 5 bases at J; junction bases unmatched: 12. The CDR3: CASSSWDRGPRYGYTF. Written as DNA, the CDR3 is TGTGCCAGCAGCTCCTGGGACAGGGGCCCCAGATATGGCTACACCTTC.

CDR3 bases: TGTGCCAGCAGTTTCAGGCAGGGGTACACTGAAGCTTTCTTT. Protein sequence: CASSFRQGYTEAFF. The chain couples TRBV27 to TRBJ1-1, with D maybe TRBD1 (6 bases). Germline V gene lookup returns CDR1 MNHEY and CDR2 SMNVEV (reference sequence). V was trimmed by 3 bases and J by 3 bases, leaving 11 bases between them. The CDR3 has 14 residues.

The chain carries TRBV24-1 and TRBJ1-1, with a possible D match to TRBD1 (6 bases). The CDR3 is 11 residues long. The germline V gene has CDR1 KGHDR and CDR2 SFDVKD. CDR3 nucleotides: TGTCCCCACACCCCTCGAGGGGGAGCTTTCTTT. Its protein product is CPHTPRGGAFF.

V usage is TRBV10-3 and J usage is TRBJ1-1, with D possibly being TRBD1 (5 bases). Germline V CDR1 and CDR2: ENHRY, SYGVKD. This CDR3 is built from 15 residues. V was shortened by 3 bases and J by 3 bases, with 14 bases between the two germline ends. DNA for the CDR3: TGTGCCATCAGTGAAAAAGGACTAGGGGACACTGAAGCTTTCTTT. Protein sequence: CAISEKGLGDTEAFF.

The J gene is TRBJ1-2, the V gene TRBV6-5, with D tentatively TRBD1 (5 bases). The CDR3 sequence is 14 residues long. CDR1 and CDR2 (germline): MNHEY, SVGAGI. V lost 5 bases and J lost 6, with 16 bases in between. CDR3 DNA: TGTGCCAGCAGTCCCTCGCCGGGACCTAATGGCTACACCTTC. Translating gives CASSPSPGPNGYTF.

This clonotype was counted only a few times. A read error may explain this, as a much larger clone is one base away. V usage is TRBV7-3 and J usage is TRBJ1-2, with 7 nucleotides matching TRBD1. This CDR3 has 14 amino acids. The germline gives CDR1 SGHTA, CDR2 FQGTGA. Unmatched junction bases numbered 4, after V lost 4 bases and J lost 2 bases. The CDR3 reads CASSSGTENYGYTF. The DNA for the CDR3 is TGTGCCAGCAGCTCCGGGACAGAGAACTATGGCTACACCTTC.

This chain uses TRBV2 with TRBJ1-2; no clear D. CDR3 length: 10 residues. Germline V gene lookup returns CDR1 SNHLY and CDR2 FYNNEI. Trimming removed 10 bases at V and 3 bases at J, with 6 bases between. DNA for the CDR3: TGTGCCATTCGGGACTATGGCTACACCTTC. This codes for CAIRDYGYTF.

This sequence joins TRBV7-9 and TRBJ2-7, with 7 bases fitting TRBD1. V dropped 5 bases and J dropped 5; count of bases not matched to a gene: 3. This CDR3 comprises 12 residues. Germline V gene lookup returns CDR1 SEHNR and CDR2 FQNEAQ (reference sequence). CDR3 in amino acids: CASSQGQNEQYV. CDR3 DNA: TGTGCCAGCAGCCAGGGACAGAACGAGCAGTACGTC.

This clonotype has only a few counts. The CDR3, as DNA: TGTGCCAGCAGTTATCGCTTCCCCTTTGACAATCAGCCCCAGCATTTT. Protein: CASSYRFPFDNQPQHF. The chain carries TRBV6-1 and TRBJ1-5, with D hard to call. With 5 bases removed from V and 3 bases from J, the gap between germline ends came to 17 bases. The V gene's germline CDR1 is MNHNS and CDR2 SASEGT. This CDR3 comprises 16 residues.

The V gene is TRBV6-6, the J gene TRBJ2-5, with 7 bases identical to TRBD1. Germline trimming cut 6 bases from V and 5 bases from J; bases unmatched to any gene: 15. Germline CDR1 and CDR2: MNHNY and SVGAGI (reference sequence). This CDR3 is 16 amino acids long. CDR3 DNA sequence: TGTGCCAGCAGGGCCGGGACAGACCCCCGGGTGGAGACCCAGTACTTC. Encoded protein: CASRAGTDPRVETQYF.

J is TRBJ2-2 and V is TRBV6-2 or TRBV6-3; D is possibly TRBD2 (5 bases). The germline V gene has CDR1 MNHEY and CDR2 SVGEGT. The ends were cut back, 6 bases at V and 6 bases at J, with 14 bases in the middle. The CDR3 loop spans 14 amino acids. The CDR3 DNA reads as TGTGCCAGCAGCACCGCTAGCACCGCCGGGGAGCTGTTTTTT. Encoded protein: CASSTASTAGELFF.

This CDR3 reads CASSSHRTYYGYTF. The CDR3 nucleotides are TGTGCCAGCAGTTCTCACAGAACTTACTATGGCTACACCTTC. The chain carries TRBV28 and TRBJ1-2; D ambiguous. Trimming shortened V by 4 bases and J by 3 bases, and 12 bases separated the two germline ends. The CDR3 is made up of 14 amino acids. Germline V CDR1 and CDR2: MDHEN, SYDVKM.

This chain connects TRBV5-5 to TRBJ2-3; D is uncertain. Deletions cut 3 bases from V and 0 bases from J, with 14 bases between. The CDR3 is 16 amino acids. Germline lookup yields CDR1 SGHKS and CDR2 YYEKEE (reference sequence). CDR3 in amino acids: CASSSKLVGSTDTQYF. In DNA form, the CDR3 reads TGTGCCAGCAGCTCGAAACTGGTCGGGAGCACAGATACGCAGTATTTT.

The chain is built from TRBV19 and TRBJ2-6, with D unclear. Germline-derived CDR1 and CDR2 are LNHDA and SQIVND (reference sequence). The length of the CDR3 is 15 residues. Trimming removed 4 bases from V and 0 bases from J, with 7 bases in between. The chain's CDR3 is CASSRTDSGANVLTF. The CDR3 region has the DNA TGTGCCAGTAGTAGAACCGACTCTGGGGCCAACGTCCTGACTTTC.

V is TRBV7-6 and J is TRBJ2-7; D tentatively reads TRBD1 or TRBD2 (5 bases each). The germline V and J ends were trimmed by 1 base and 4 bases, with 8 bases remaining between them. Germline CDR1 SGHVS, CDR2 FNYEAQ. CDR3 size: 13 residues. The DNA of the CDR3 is TGTGCCAGCAGCTTAGTGTGGGGGTACGAGCAGTACTTC. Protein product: CASSLVWGYEQYF. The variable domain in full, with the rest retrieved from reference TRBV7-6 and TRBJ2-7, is GAGVSQSPRYKVTKRGQDVALRCDPISGHVSLYWYRQALGQGPEFLTYFNYEAQQDKSGLPNDRFSAERPEGSISTLTIQRTEQRDSAMYRCASSLVWGYEQYFGPGTRLTVT.

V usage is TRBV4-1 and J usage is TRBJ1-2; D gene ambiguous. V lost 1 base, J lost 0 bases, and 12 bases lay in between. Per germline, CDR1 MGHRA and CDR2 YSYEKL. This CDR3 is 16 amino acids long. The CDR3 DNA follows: TGCGCCAGCAGCCAAGGACGCCCAGAAGCTAACTATGGCTACACCTTC. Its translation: CASSQGRPEANYGYTF.

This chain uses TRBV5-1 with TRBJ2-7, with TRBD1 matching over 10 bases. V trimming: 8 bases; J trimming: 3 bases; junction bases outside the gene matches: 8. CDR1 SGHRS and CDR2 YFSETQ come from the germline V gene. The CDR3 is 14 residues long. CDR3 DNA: TGCGCCAGTACTCCAAGGACAGGGGGCTACGAGCAGTACTTC. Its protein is CASTPRTGGYEQYF.

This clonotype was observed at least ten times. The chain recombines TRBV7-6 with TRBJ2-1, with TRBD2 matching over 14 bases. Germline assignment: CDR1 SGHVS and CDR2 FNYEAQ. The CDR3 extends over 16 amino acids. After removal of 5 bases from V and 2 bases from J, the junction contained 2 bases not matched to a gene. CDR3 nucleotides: TGTGCCAGCAGCAAGGGACTAGCGGGGGCCTACAATGAGCAGTTCTTC. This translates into CASSKGLAGAYNEQFF.

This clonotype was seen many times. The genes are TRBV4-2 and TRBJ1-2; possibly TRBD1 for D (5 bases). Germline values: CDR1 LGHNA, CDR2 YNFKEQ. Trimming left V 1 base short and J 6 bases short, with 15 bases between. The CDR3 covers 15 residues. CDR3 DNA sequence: TGTGCCAGCAGCCAAGTGCGGGGGAACCACGATGGCTACACCTTC. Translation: CASSQVRGNHDGYTF.

The CDR3 bases are TGTGCCAGCAGCTTCTCGGGACAGGGTTTTGATACGCAGTATTTT. It specifies CASSFSGQGFDTQYF. This chain links TRBV7-2 with TRBJ2-3; 9 nucleotides align to TRBD1. V lost 3 bases and J lost 6; bases outside the gene matches: 7. The CDR3 runs to 15 residues. Germline V gene sequence: CDR1 SGHTA, CDR2 FQGNSA.

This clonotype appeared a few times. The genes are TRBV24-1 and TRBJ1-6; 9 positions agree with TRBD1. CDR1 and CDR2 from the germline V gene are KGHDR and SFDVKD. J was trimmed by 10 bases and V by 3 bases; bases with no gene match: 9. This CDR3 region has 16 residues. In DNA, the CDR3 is TGTGCCACCAGTGATGTGGGACAGGGAAACAACTCACCCCTCCACTTT. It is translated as CATSDVGQGNNSPLHF.

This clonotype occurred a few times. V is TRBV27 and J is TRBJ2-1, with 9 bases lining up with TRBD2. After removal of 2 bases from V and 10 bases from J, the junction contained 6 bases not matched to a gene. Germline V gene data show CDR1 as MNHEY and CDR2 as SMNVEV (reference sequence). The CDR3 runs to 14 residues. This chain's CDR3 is CASSLPGLAGEQFF. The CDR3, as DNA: TGTGCCAGCAGTTTACCGGGACTAGCAGGGGAGCAGTTCTTC.

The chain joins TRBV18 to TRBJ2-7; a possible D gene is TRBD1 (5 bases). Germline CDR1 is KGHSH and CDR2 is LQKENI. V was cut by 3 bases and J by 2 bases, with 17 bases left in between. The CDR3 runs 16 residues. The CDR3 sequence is CASSPTTRGPTYEQYF. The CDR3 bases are TGTGCCAGCTCACCGACCACAAGGGGCCCCACCTACGAGCAGTACTTC.